This entry lists 30 T cell receptor beta chains sequenced from one sample in a study of T cell repertoires in cytomegalovirus infection. Their antigens remain unidentified. MiXCR, run by TCRdb on the reads, gives a single entry per CDR3 protein. The table records a few hundred thousand distinct CDR3 sequences, about 35% of them present only once. The sequencing used cultured PBMCs, collected from culture after CMV antigen stimulation. The receptors stem from a human donor in good health (CMV status not recorded). Some clones in this sample may be carry-over from other donors' samples.

This clonotype was detected only a few times. V gene TRBV4-3 combines with J gene TRBJ1-5; D gene uncertain. There are 14 residues in the CDR3. The V end was cut by 0 bases, the J end by 6 bases, with 9 bases between. CDR1 and CDR2 (germline): LGHNA, YSLEER. The CDR3 DNA follows: TGCGCCAGCAGCCAAGATTCGCGGGCTCAGCCCCAGCATTTT. Its protein is CASSQDSRAQPQHF.

This chain uses TRBV5-4 with TRBJ2-1; TRBD2 agrees at 8 bases. The CDR3 extends over 15 amino acids. V gave up 7 bases and J gave up 7 bases; unmatched junction bases: 13. Germline V gene sequence: CDR1 SGHNT, CDR2 YYREEE (reference sequence). CDR3 loop: CASHLGGLAPNEQFF. The CDR3 region has the DNA TGTGCCAGCCACTTAGGCGGACTAGCTCCAAATGAGCAGTTCTTC.

The chain employs TRBV7-2 and TRBJ1-2; 8 positions agree with TRBD1. Looked up from germline, CDR1 is SGHTA and CDR2 is FQGNSA. This CDR3 region has 16 residues. The J segment lost 2 bases and the V segment lost 4 bases, leaving 9 bases of the junction unmatched. The CDR3 spells CASSSGWGQDNYGYTF. The CDR3 DNA is TGTGCCAGCAGCTCAGGCTGGGGACAGGACAACTATGGCTACACCTTC.

V is TRBV7-9 and J is TRBJ2-2; 11 nucleotides line up with TRBD2. The V gene end was trimmed by 5 bases and the J gene end by 5 bases; junction bases not matched to a gene: 7. CDR3 size: 16 residues. Germline values: CDR1 SEHNR, CDR2 FQNEAQ (reference sequence). The CDR3: CASSGTSGSETGELFF. In DNA form, the CDR3 reads TGTGCCAGCAGCGGCACTAGCGGGAGTGAGACCGGGGAGCTGTTTTTT.

The V gene is TRBV14, the J gene TRBJ2-7; 9 bases fit TRBD1. CDR3 length: 16 amino acids. Germline V gene data show CDR1 as SGHDN and CDR2 as FVKESK. V trimming: 4 bases; J trimming: 1 base; junction bases outside the gene matches: 8. The CDR3, as DNA: TGTGCCAGCAGCCCTCCGGTTGGGACAGGGTCCTACGAGCAGTACGTC. Its translation: CASSPPVGTGSYEQYV.

As DNA, the CDR3 is TGTGCCAGCAGCTTCGACAGAGAACTGTTTTTT. Translation gives CASSFDRELFF. The chain employs TRBV7-2 and TRBJ1-4, with D perhaps matching TRBD1 (5 bases). Germline V gene lookup returns CDR1 SGHTA and CDR2 FQGNSA. The CDR3 runs 11 residues. V was pared by 3 bases and J by 12 bases, with 8 bases between. Full variable domain (missing parts from reference TRBV7-2 and TRBJ1-4): GAGVSQSPSNKVTEKGKDVELRCDPISGHTALYWYRQSLGQGLEFLIYFQGNSAPDKSGLPSDRFSAERTGGSVSTLTIQRTQQEDSAVYLCASSFDRELFFGSGTQLSVL.

This chain links TRBV13 with TRBJ1-3; no clear D gene. V lost 5 bases to trimming and J lost 6 bases, with 8 bases between them. The CDR3 runs to 12 residues. Germline V gene lookup returns CDR1 PRHDT and CDR2 FYEKMQ (reference sequence). CDR3 DNA sequence: TGTGCCAGCAGCCTTAGCGCAAACACCATATATTTT. This gives the protein CASSLSANTIYF.

This clonotype was detected only a few times. V is TRBV29-1 and J is TRBJ1-4; TRBD1 matches 8 bases. This CDR3 contains 12 residues. CDR1 SQVTM and CDR2 ANQGSEA come from the germline V gene. V lost 5 bases, J lost 7 bases, and 3 bases stayed unmatched. The CDR3 DNA follows: TGCAGCGTTCGACAGGGGCGTGAAAAACTGTTTTTT. This codes for CSVRQGREKLFF.

The chain employs TRBV28 and TRBJ1-1; D unclear. CDR3 length: 14 residues. The ends were cut back, 6 bases at V and 3 bases at J, with 14 bases in the middle. CDR1 is MDHEN and CDR2 is SYDVKM in the germline V gene. The CDR3 DNA follows: TGTGCCAGCAGCCCAGTCCCCAGTTACACTGAAGCTTTCTTT. This translates into CASSPVPSYTEAFF.

This clonotype was counted many times. The chain employs TRBV12-3 or TRBV12-4 and TRBJ1-1; no firm D call. With 3 bases removed from V and 1 base from J, the gap between germline ends came to 6 bases. This CDR3 has 13 amino acids. CDR3 nucleotides: TGTGCCAGCAGTTTCGGCAGGAACACTGAAGCTTTCTTT. Its protein product is CASSFGRNTEAFF.

This chain links TRBV25-1 with TRBJ2-1, with 7 nucleotides matching TRBD1. After removal of 2 bases from V and 8 bases from J, the junction contained 15 bases not matched to a gene. This CDR3 is built from 17 residues. The germline V gene encodes CDR1 MGHDK and CDR2 SYGVNS. The DNA of the CDR3 is TGTGCCAGCAGTGAACCCTTGGGGACAGCGCTTGGGGATGAGCAGTTCTTC. Encoded protein: CASSEPLGTALGDEQFF.

Ten or more counts support this clonotype. DNA of the CDR3: TGTGCCAGCAGCCTGGACCACAATGAGCAGTTCTTC. It codes for CASSLDHNEQFF. The chain is built from TRBV7-2 and TRBJ2-1; D is uncertain. V was clipped by 5 bases and J by 5 bases, with 7 bases between them. The CDR3 length is 12 residues. CDR1 and CDR2 from the germline V gene are SGHTA and FQGNSA.

The gene calls are TRBV6-6 and TRBJ2-3; no firm D call. V was pared by 6 bases and J by 5 bases, with 6 bases between. The CDR3 covers 11 residues. Per germline, CDR1 MNHNY and CDR2 SVGAGI (reference sequence). The DNA of the CDR3 is TGTGCCAGCAGGGCCCTAGATACGCAGTATTTT. It translates to CASRALDTQYF.

The chain is built from TRBV7-2 and TRBJ1-5, with D perhaps TRBD1 (5 bases). V lost 5 bases to trimming and J lost 7 bases, with 18 bases between them. The CDR3 extends over 15 amino acids. CDR1 SGHTA and CDR2 FQGNSA come from the germline V gene. The DNA of the CDR3 is TGTGCCAGCAGCCCCCGACTCCGGAGGGGCCAGCCCCAGCATTTT. Translated, it gives CASSPRLRRGQPQHF.

This clonotype was observed a handful of times. V gene TRBV12-3 or TRBV12-4 combines with J gene TRBJ2-1; possible D gene TRBD2, 6 bases. V was trimmed by 7 bases and J by 6 bases, leaving 10 bases between them. The CDR3 extends over 12 amino acids. The CDR3 DNA reads as TGTGCCAGCACTCCCGGGGGCAATGAGCAGTTCTTC. Protein sequence: CASTPGGNEQFF.

This clonotype was picked up a small number of times. The rearrangement joins TRBV5-8 to TRBJ2-2; tentative D call: TRBD2 (6 bases). The V end lost 0 bases, the J end lost 3 bases, and 18 bases lay between the germline ends. CDR1 is SGHTS, CDR2 YDEGEE, per germline. The CDR3 covers 18 residues. In DNA form, the CDR3 reads TGTGCCAGCAGCTTGGCCCGGCTTGGTAGCGGAGACACCGGGGAGCTGTTTTTT. Translating gives CASSLARLGSGDTGELFF. Using reference TRBV5-8 and TRBJ2-2 for the parts outside the CDR3, the full variable domain is EAGVTQSPTHLIKTRGQQATLRCSPISGHTSVYWYQQALGLGLQFLLWYDEGEERNRGNFPPRFSGRQFPNYSSELNVNALELEDSALYLCASSLARLGSGDTGELFFGEGSRLTVL.

V usage is TRBV12-5 and J usage is TRBJ2-1; D is perhaps TRBD1 (5 bases). Trimming pared 3 bases from V and 0 bases from J, leaving 12 bases between. The germline V gene encodes CDR1 LGHNT and CDR2 FRNRAP. The CDR3 runs 16 residues. CDR3 sequence reads: CASGLFWQGSYNEQFF. In DNA, the CDR3 is TGTGCTAGTGGTTTATTTTGGCAGGGCTCCTACAATGAGCAGTTCTTC.

This clonotype was picked up a small number of times. The genes are TRBV7-8 and TRBJ2-5; TRBD2 matches 12 bases. The V segment lost 4 bases and the J segment 3 bases; nucleotides outside the gene matches: 6. This CDR3 region has 16 residues. Germline V gene sequence: CDR1 SGHVS, CDR2 FQNEAQ. The CDR3 nucleotides read TGTGCCAGCAGCTCAAGGACTAGCGGGGATAAAGAGACCCAGTACTTC. Protein: CASSSRTSGDKETQYF.

This clonotype was observed a handful of times. This chain uses TRBV7-2 with TRBJ2-7; 11 bases fit TRBD1. The CDR3 sequence is 15 residues long. Germline assignment: CDR1 SGHTA and CDR2 FQGNSA. With V trimmed by 2 bases and J by 3 bases, 3 bases remained unmatched. CDR3 residues: CASSLTGQGVYEQYF. The CDR3 region has the DNA TGTGCCAGCAGCTTAACGGGACAGGGGGTCTACGAGCAGTACTTC.

J is TRBJ1-2 and V is TRBV6-6; 9 bases align to TRBD1. The junction had 5 bases not matched to a gene; V was cut back by 7 bases and J by 2 bases. The CDR3 contains 14 residues. The germline V gene encodes CDR1 MNHNY and CDR2 SVGAGI (reference sequence). In DNA, the CDR3 is TGTGCCAGCACCTACAGGGGGCCGAACTATGGCTACACCTTC. Its protein product is CASTYRGPNYGYTF.

This chain links TRBV27 with TRBJ2-7; D is undetermined. This CDR3 spans 13 amino acids. Per germline, CDR1 MNHEY and CDR2 SMNVEV (reference sequence). The V end was cut by 2 bases, the J end by 2 bases, with 7 bases between. CDR3: CASSLRTTYEQYF. The CDR3 DNA reads TGTGCCAGCAGTTTAAGGACGACCTACGAGCAGTACTTC.

V and J are TRBV6-6 and TRBJ1-1; D not resolved. Trimming took off 2 bases at V and 5 bases at J, with 9 bases between the two ends. Germline lookup yields CDR1 MNHNY and CDR2 SVGAGI (reference sequence). This CDR3 comprises 13 residues. This chain's CDR3 is CASSYLGGTEAFF. The CDR3 nucleotides are TGTGCCAGCAGTTACCTGGGTGGGACTGAAGCTTTCTTT.

This clonotype came up a few times. This CDR3 reads CASSVQGGNEKLFF. CDR3 in DNA: TGTGCCAGCAGCGTACAGGGGGGGAATGAAAAACTGTTTTTT. This sequence joins TRBV4-2 and TRBJ1-4; 8 bases are a match to TRBD1. The length of the CDR3 is 14 residues. Looked up from germline, CDR1 is LGHNA and CDR2 is YNFKEQ. Germline trimming cut 5 bases from V and 5 bases from J; bases unmatched to any gene: 4.

The chain combines TRBV28 with TRBJ1-2; the D gene is possibly TRBD1 (6 bases). This CDR3 spans 13 amino acids. Germline loops: CDR1 MDHEN, CDR2 SYDVKM. Trimming took 6 bases from V and 5 from J, leaving 13 bases between them. The CDR3 bases are TGTGCCAGCAGAACGGGACAAGGGTATGGCTACACCTTC. Its protein product is CASRTGQGYGYTF.

The sample holds one count of this clonotype. The chain is built from TRBV19 and TRBJ2-1; D is unclear. CDR1 is LNHDA, CDR2 SQIVND, per germline (reference sequence). The ends were cut back, 2 bases at V and 7 bases at J, with 18 bases in the middle. This CDR3 has 16 amino acids. The CDR3 spells CASSISSVILRNEQFF. The CDR3 DNA follows: TGTGCCAGTAGTATATCTTCGGTGATCCTCCGGAATGAGCAGTTCTTC. The variable domain in full, completed from reference TRBV19 and TRBJ2-1, reads DGGITQSPKYLFRKEGQNVTLSCEQNLNHDAMYWYRQDPGQGLRLIYYSQIVNDFQKGDIAEGYSVSREKKESFPLTVTSAQKNPTAFYLCASSISSVILRNEQFFGPGTRLTVL.

This clonotype has only a few counts. The V gene is TRBV6-6, the J gene TRBJ2-5, with D possibly matching TRBD2 (7 bases). Trimming stripped 6 bases from V and 5 bases from J, with 19 bases between. The CDR3 is made up of 15 amino acids. Per germline, CDR1 MNHNY and CDR2 SVGAGI (reference sequence). The CDR3 spells CASSPGGTKGETQYF. CDR3 bases: TGTGCCAGCAGCCCCGGGGGGACAAAGGGCGAGACCCAGTACTTC.

The rearrangement uses TRBV2 and TRBJ2-3; D not resolved. This CDR3 is 13 amino acids long. Germline values: CDR1 SNHLY, CDR2 FYNNEI. The ends were cut back, 2 bases at V and 6 bases at J, with 9 bases in the middle. CDR3 region: CASSELPPDTQYF. For the CDR3, the DNA is TGTGCCAGCAGTGAACTACCCCCGGATACGCAGTATTTT.

The chain employs TRBV5-6 and TRBJ1-2; 12 nucleotides match TRBD1. Germline CDR1 SGHDT, CDR2 YYEEEE. Trimming at V came to 3 bases and at J to 10 bases, leaving 10 bases not matched to a gene. The CDR3 is 15 residues long. The CDR3 nucleotides are TGTGCCAGCAGCTGGGGCCGGGGACAGGGGGCAGACTACACCTTC. It is translated as CASSWGRGQGADYTF.

The genes are TRBV5-1 and TRBJ1-6, with D tentatively TRBD1 (6 bases). The V end was cut by 0 bases, the J end by 4 bases, with 11 bases between. CDR1 is SGHRS, CDR2 YFSETQ, per germline. This CDR3 is built from 16 residues. CDR3 sequence: CASSLGSGQYNSPLHF. CDR3 nucleotide sequence: TGCGCCAGCAGCTTGGGGAGCGGACAGTATAATTCACCCCTCCACTTT.

This clonotype has just a few counts. V usage is TRBV7-9 and J usage is TRBJ2-7; either TRBD1 or TRBD2 may fit D (6 bases each). The germline V gene has CDR1 SEHNR and CDR2 FQNEAQ (reference sequence). The V end lost 2 bases, the J end lost 0 bases, and 11 bases lay between the germline ends. This CDR3 comprises 15 residues. This chain's CDR3 is CASSLIPGASYEQYF. The CDR3 DNA reads as TGTGCCAGCAGCTTAATTCCGGGGGCCTCCTACGAGCAGTACTTC.